This T cell receptor (beta chain) was documented in a study of siplizumab effects on memory and regulatory T cells. Study results and caveats: Significant reduction of alloreactive sequences traceable to unstimulated CD4+ memory cells was observed with siplizumab. Naive T cells looked more diverse than memory cells and looked like major alloresponse contributors.

Comment on this clone: Antigen unknown.

In germline, CDR1 is SGHRS, CDR2 YFSETQ. The V and J ends lost 3 bases and 3 bases, in that order; junction bases with no gene match: 2. The CDR3 loop spans 14 amino acids. Here immunoSEQ multiplex PCR was the method, and the copy in TCRdb shows in-frame clones only, minus some. The data contain roughly 93,000 clones, roughly 94% of them singletons. The chain uses TRBV5-1 and TRBJ1-1; 10 nucleotides agree with TRBD1. This receptor was identified in a human donor in good health. Sequencing used non-Treg CD4+ T cells sorted from blood. CDR3 protein: CASSSGTGDTEAFF. The CDR3 DNA sequence: TGCGCCAGCAGCTCCGGGACAGGGGACACTGAAGCTTTCTTT.